Following are 29 T cell receptor beta chains from one sample sequenced in a study of graft-versus-host responses after intestinal transplantation. Profiling relied on immunoSEQ multiplex PCR, and the TCRdb table lists in-frame clones only, not all of them. The data show almost 55,000 clones, roughly nine tenths seen once. The sequencing here drew on PBMCs, taken around 95 weeks after intestinal transplant. Receptor source: a human patient who received an intestinal transplant, so some T cells may come from the graft donor.

The gene calls are TRBV30 and TRBJ1-4, with unresolved D. CDR1 GTSNPN and CDR2 SVGIG come from the germline V gene (reference sequence). The ends were cut back, 0 bases at V and 10 bases at J, with 12 bases in the middle. The CDR3 length is 13 residues. The CDR3 DNA reads TGTGCCTGGAGTGTTCCGGTAGGAGGAAAACTGTTTTTT. As protein: CAWSVPVGGKLFF.

This chain links TRBV5-4 with TRBJ2-3; a weak D match, TRBD1 (6 bases). Germline V CDR1 and CDR2: SGHNT, YYREEE (reference sequence). CDR3 length: 13 amino acids. V was clipped by 1 base and J by 5 bases, with 8 bases between them. The CDR3 loop is CASSLQGRDTQYF. The CDR3 DNA follows: TGTGCCAGCAGCTTGCAGGGGAGAGATACGCAGTATTTT.

V and J are TRBV18 and TRBJ1-1; D call uncertain. The V gene's germline CDR1 is KGHSH and CDR2 LQKENI. This CDR3 has 11 amino acids. Trimming pared 2 bases from V and 7 bases from J, leaving 5 bases between. The DNA of the CDR3 is TGTGCCAGCTCACCAACAGATGAAGCTTTCTTT. Its protein product is CASSPTDEAFF.

The chain recombines TRBV7-8 with TRBJ1-2; 8 nucleotides line up with TRBD1. V was pared by 7 bases and J by 4 bases, with 17 bases of the junction left unmatched. The CDR3 is 17 residues long. From germline, CDR1 is SGHVS and CDR2 FQNEAQ. The CDR3 DNA sequence: TGTGCCAGCAATCAACGGGTCGACAGGGGAGGGCTCTATGGCTACACCTTC. Its translation: CASNQRVDRGGLYGYTF.

This sequence joins TRBV5-6 and TRBJ1-2, with D uncertain. Looked up from germline, CDR1 is SGHDT and CDR2 is YYEEEE. The V and J ends lost 0 bases and 5 bases respectively, with 5 bases between them. The CDR3 covers 12 residues. In DNA form, the CDR3 reads TGTGCCAGCAGCTTGGCAGAGTATGGCTACACCTTC. Translation gives CASSLAEYGYTF.

V is TRBV7-9 and J is TRBJ2-7; no firm D call. CDR3 length: 13 amino acids. With 2 bases removed from V and 5 bases from J, the gap between germline ends came to 10 bases. The germline V gene encodes CDR1 SEHNR and CDR2 FQNEAQ (reference sequence). The CDR3 DNA sequence: TGTGCCAGCAGCTTATTACGCAGTCACGAGCAGTACTTC. Translated, it gives CASSLLRSHEQYF.

For this clone: The sample carries other DNA sequences with the same CDR3. The V gene is TRBV14, the J gene TRBJ1-2; unclear D gene. From germline, CDR1 is SGHDN and CDR2 FVKESK. The CDR3 sequence is 13 residues long. The V gene lost 4 bases and the J gene lost 8 bases, with 14 bases spanning the gap. The chain's CDR3 is CASSPENMNGYTF. CDR3 DNA sequence: TGTGCCAGCAGCCCAGAAAACATGAACGGCTACACCTTC.

The chain recombines TRBV7-9 with TRBJ2-3, with 7 bases identical to TRBD1. Germline values: CDR1 SEHNR, CDR2 FQNEAQ (reference sequence). The J segment lost 3 bases and the V segment lost 4 bases, leaving 13 bases of the junction unmatched. The length of the CDR3 is 17 residues. In DNA form, the CDR3 reads TGTGCCAGCAGCTCCCTAGTAGCTACGACAGGGACAGATACGCAGTATTTT. The encoded protein is CASSSLVATTGTDTQYF.

The rearrangement joins TRBV5-4 to TRBJ2-3, with 11 bases that match TRBD2. The germline V gene encodes CDR1 SGHNT and CDR2 YYREEE (reference sequence). This CDR3 contains 16 residues. After removal of 4 bases from V and 3 bases from J, the junction contained 7 bases not matched to a gene. This CDR3 is CASSPKLAGATDTQYF. CDR3 DNA: TGTGCCAGCAGCCCCAAACTAGCGGGGGCGACAGATACGCAGTATTTT.

This sequence joins TRBV5-4 and TRBJ1-2, with D maybe TRBD1 (6 bases). Trimming stripped 4 bases from V and 0 bases from J, with 10 bases between. CDR1 and CDR2 from the germline V gene are SGHNT and YYREEE (reference sequence). The CDR3 consists of 14 residues. The CDR3 loop is CASSEDSANYGYTF. The DNA of the CDR3 is TGTGCCAGCAGCGAGGACAGTGCTAACTATGGCTACACCTTC. Full variable domain (remainder filled in from reference TRBV5-4 and TRBJ1-2): ETGVTQSPTHLIKTRGQQVTLRCSSQSGHNTVSWYQQALGQGPQFIFQYYREEENGRGNFPPRFSGLQFPNYSSELNVNALELDDSALYLCASSEDSANYGYTFGSGTRLTVV.

This clone was found a few times. V usage is TRBV14 and J usage is TRBJ2-7; D gene uncertain. Germline V gives CDR1 SGHDN, CDR2 FVKESK. Trimming took off 5 bases at V and 6 bases at J, with 17 bases between the two ends. This CDR3 is 14 amino acids long. CDR3: CASSMGIRSSEQYF. The CDR3 coding sequence is TGTGCCAGCAGCATGGGGATTCGGTCGTCCGAGCAGTACTTC.

The gene calls are TRBV15 and TRBJ2-7, with TRBD1 matching 8 bases. Trimming removed 0 bases from V and 2 bases from J; junction bases left unmatched: 0. This CDR3 is built from 14 residues. Looked up from germline, CDR1 is LNHNV and CDR2 is YYDKDF (reference sequence). The chain's CDR3 is CATSRDRGPYEQYF. The CDR3 DNA follows: TGTGCCACCAGCAGAGACAGGGGGCCCTACGAGCAGTACTTC.

The CDR3 reads CASRLRGWPLSSYEQYF. The CDR3 coding sequence is TGTGCCAGCAGATTGCGGGGGTGGCCGTTGAGCTCCTACGAGCAGTACTTC. The chain links TRBV27 to TRBJ2-7; 7 nucleotides agree with TRBD2. Trimming at V came to 6 bases and at J to 0 bases, leaving 14 bases not matched to a gene. CDR1 MNHEY and CDR2 SMNVEV come from the germline V gene (reference sequence). The CDR3 spans 17 residues.

This clone was counted only a few times. The V gene is TRBV7-9, the J gene TRBJ1-1, with D possibly being TRBD1 (6 bases). The length of the CDR3 is 14 residues. V shed 1 base and J shed 1 base, with 7 bases lying between them. Germline-derived CDR1 and CDR2 are SEHNR and FQNEAQ (reference sequence). The CDR3 sequence: CASSLEGGNTEAFF. Here the CDR3 DNA reads TGTGCCAGCAGCTTAGAAGGGGGGAACACTGAAGCTTTCTTT.

This rearrangement joins TRBV5-4 to TRBJ1-2, with 9 bases aligning to TRBD1. J lost 4 bases, V lost 0 bases, and 7 bases had no gene match. Germline CDR1 SGHNT, CDR2 YYREEE (reference sequence). This CDR3 spans 16 amino acids. DNA of the CDR3: TGTGCCAGCAGCTTGGGTGGGGGACAGGGAGTCTATGGCTACACCTTC. Its translation is CASSLGGGQGVYGYTF.

The chain uses TRBV9 and TRBJ1-4; D is uncertain. Trimming left V 0 bases short and J 8 bases short, with 14 bases between. Germline loops: CDR1 SGDLS, CDR2 YYNGEE. This CDR3 is 15 amino acids long. The CDR3, as DNA: TGTGCCAGCAGCGTAGCCCCGACTGAGAGAGAAAAACTGTTTTTT. Translating gives CASSVAPTEREKLFF.

This clone was recorded a few times. The chain couples TRBV7-9 to TRBJ1-1; the D is unclear. The CDR3 extends over 14 amino acids. Per the germline V gene, CDR1 is SEHNR and CDR2 is FQNEAQ (reference sequence). V was shortened by 5 bases and J by 10 bases, with 20 bases between the two germline ends. This CDR3 is CASSATLIQSGAFF. The DNA of the CDR3 is TGTGCCAGCAGCGCCACATTGATACAGTCGGGAGCTTTCTTT.

The genes are TRBV5-6 and TRBJ1-1; D not certain. Looked up from germline, CDR1 is SGHDT and CDR2 is YYEEEE. The CDR3 has 12 amino acids. Deletions cut 5 bases from V and 8 bases from J, with 13 bases between. CDR3 residues: CASRTLLGEAFF. As DNA, the CDR3 is TGTGCCAGCAGAACGTTGCTTGGGGAAGCTTTCTTT.

This clone came up a few times. The genes are TRBV4-1 and TRBJ2-1; D is undetermined. Germline values: CDR1 MGHRA, CDR2 YSYEKL. Deletions cut 1 base from V and 7 bases from J, with 14 bases between. The CDR3 runs to 15 residues. The CDR3 sequence is CASSQGPATSNEQFF. The CDR3 nucleotides read TGCGCCAGCAGCCAAGGGCCGGCCACGTCTAATGAGCAGTTCTTC.

V usage is TRBV7-2 and J usage is TRBJ1-1; 10 bases are a match to TRBD1. The germline gives CDR1 SGHTA, CDR2 FQGNSA. V was pared by 3 bases and J by 10 bases, with 8 bases of the junction left unmatched. CDR3 length equals 14 residues. This CDR3 reads CASSFPGQGYGAFF. The CDR3 DNA reads as TGTGCCAGCAGCTTCCCGGGACAGGGGTATGGAGCTTTCTTT.

The J gene is TRBJ2-2, the V gene TRBV4-2; TRBD2 matches at 12 bases. CDR3 length equals 18 residues. Per germline, CDR1 LGHNA and CDR2 YNFKEQ. V lost 2 bases, J lost 0 bases, and 4 bases stayed unmatched. This chain's CDR3 is CASSQRASGGANTGELFF. The CDR3 DNA reads as TGTGCCAGCAGCCAACGCGCTAGCGGGGGGGCGAACACCGGGGAGCTGTTTTTT.

This CDR3 is CASSIAYNYGYTF. The CDR3 nucleotides read TGTGCCAGTAGTATAGCCTACAACTATGGCTACACCTTC. The chain combines TRBV19 with TRBJ1-2; no firm D call. The CDR3 extends over 13 amino acids. V lost 1 base to trimming and J lost 2 bases, with 5 bases between them. Germline CDR1 LNHDA, CDR2 SQIVND (reference sequence).

The chain has TRBV19 and TRBJ2-7, with D possibly matching TRBD2 (6 bases). Germline loops: CDR1 LNHDA, CDR2 SQIVND (reference sequence). With 9 bases removed from V and 3 bases from J, the gap between germline ends came to 9 bases. The CDR3 has 11 residues. CDR3 DNA: TGTGCCAGCCTGGAGGGCTACGAGCAGTACTTC. This translates into CASLEGYEQYF. Based on the CDR3 plus reference TRBV19 and TRBJ2-7, the full variable domain is DGGITQSPKYLFRKEGQNVTLSCEQNLNHDAMYWYRQDPGQGLRLIYYSQIVNDFQKGDIAEGYSVSREKKESFPLTVTSAQKNPTAFYLCASLEGYEQYFGPGTRLTVT.

This chain links TRBV2 with TRBJ1-1; unclear D gene. Trimming pared 5 bases from V and 0 bases from J, leaving 10 bases between. This CDR3 contains 14 residues. The germline V gene encodes CDR1 SNHLY and CDR2 FYNNEI. The CDR3 sequence: CASSTTNLNTEAFF. The CDR3 region has the DNA TGTGCCAGCAGTACCACGAACCTGAACACTGAAGCTTTCTTT. The full variable domain, in which reference TRBV2 and TRBJ1-1 provide the parts outside the CDR3, is EPEVTQTPSHQVTQMGQEVILRCVPISNHLYFYWYRQILGQKVEFLVSFYNNEISEKSEIFDDQFSVERPDGSNFTLKIRSTKLEDSAMYFCASSTTNLNTEAFFGQGTRLTVV.

This clone was recorded a few times. V usage is TRBV27 and J usage is TRBJ1-2; D perhaps matches TRBD1 (6 bases). The CDR3 spans 13 residues. CDR1 and CDR2 from the germline V gene are MNHEY and SMNVEV (reference sequence). V was shortened by 5 bases and J by 2 bases, with 9 bases between the two germline ends. CDR3 sequence (DNA): TGTGCCAGCAGTCTTACAGGGAACTATGGCTACACCTTC. Translating it yields CASSLTGNYGYTF.

V is TRBV5-1 and J is TRBJ2-1; D is undetermined. Trimming pared 0 bases from V and 7 bases from J, leaving 14 bases between. The CDR3 has 15 amino acids. CDR1 SGHRS and CDR2 YFSETQ come from the germline V gene. CDR3 protein: CASSLEGSIGNEQFF. The CDR3 DNA sequence: TGCGCCAGCAGCTTGGAGGGATCAATAGGGAATGAGCAGTTCTTC.

This rearrangement joins TRBV5-6 to TRBJ2-4; perhaps TRBD1 as D (5 bases). The germline gives CDR1 SGHDT, CDR2 YYEEEE. The CDR3 is 14 amino acids. Trimming cost V 0 bases and J 1 base, with 5 bases left between them. In DNA, the CDR3 is TGTGCCAGCAGCTTGGACAGGGCCAAAAACATTCAGTACTTC. Protein sequence: CASSLDRAKNIQYF. Drawing the rest from reference TRBV5-6 and TRBJ2-4, the complete variable domain is DAGVTQSPTHLIKTRGQQVTLRCSPKSGHDTVSWYQQALGQGPQFIFQYYEEEERQRGNFPDRFSGHQFPNYSSELNVNALLLGDSALYLCASSLDRAKNIQYFGAGTRLSVL.

This clone was seen once. The chain carries TRBV28 and TRBJ2-7, with 11 bases that match TRBD1. V shed 3 bases, J shed 5 bases, and the junction held 6 bases outside the gene matches. This CDR3 comprises 15 residues. Germline V gives CDR1 MDHEN, CDR2 SYDVKM. The CDR3 spells CASSLGRTGGDEQYF. In DNA, the CDR3 is TGTGCCAGCAGTTTGGGAAGGACAGGGGGCGACGAGCAGTACTTC.

The chain joins TRBV5-1 to TRBJ2-7; weak D call: TRBD1 (5 bases). This CDR3 has 11 amino acids. From germline, CDR1 is SGHRS and CDR2 YFSETQ. V shed 6 bases and J shed 5 bases, with 9 bases lying between them. Here the CDR3 reads CASMGQNEQYF. In DNA form, the CDR3 reads TGCGCCAGCATGGGGCAGAACGAGCAGTACTTC.